This TCR beta chain was sequenced in a study of technical replicates of blood from four donors. As regards this clone: A junction end diverges from the germline sequence, so it may reflect a read error.

Profiled with immunoSEQ multiplex PCR; TCRdb holds only in-frame clones, not every one. The data show approximately 75,000 clones, approximately 94% seen once. The CDR3 length is 15 residues. Germline CDR1 and CDR2: SGHTA and FQGTGA. Sequenced input: T cells isolated from PBMCs. V and J are TRBV7-3 and TRBJ2-2; D is perhaps TRBD1 (5 bases). The receptor's source is a human donor in good health. This chain's CDR3 is CASSLSRVNTGELFF. In DNA form, the CDR3 reads TGTGCCAGCAGTTTAAGCAGGGTGAACACCGGGGAGCTGTTTTTT.